The present entry profiles one TCR beta chain with its context. Looked up from germline, CDR1 is SGHDT and CDR2 is YYEEEE. The CDR3 length is 16 residues. Trimming shortened V by 4 bases and J by 4 bases, and 21 bases separated the two germline ends. This sample is drawn from a study of shared T cell receptors in the human thymus. TCRdb keeps only in-frame clones here, not all; method: immunoSEQ multiplex PCR. The profile shows 640,000 or so clones, approximately 89% of them singletons. A further study also used this sample, focusing on human thymus T cells. That source reports: Immunologically healthy infants in Finland undergoing congenital heart defect surgery were the donors. Thymus tissue for the work was resected from patients undergoing corrective heart surgery. Among thymic and blood repertoires, usage of V and J genes appeared biased. Related work showed strongly overlapping thymic repertoires across unrelated individuals.

The specimen sequenced was thymocytes. This clonotype was obtained from a boy less than two years old with a congenital heart defect. This sequence joins TRBV5-6 and TRBJ2-7; TRBD1 is a possible D gene (6 bases). The CDR3 here is CASSGVSTGYGYEQYF. In DNA, the CDR3 is TGTGCCAGCAGCGGAGTTTCTACAGGGTATGGGTACGAGCAGTACTTC.